Shown below are 32 T cell receptor beta chains from a single sample sequenced in a study of beta chain features in type 1 diabetes. Reverse transcription of all isolated RNA meant that expressed TCRB transcripts were sequenced. Libraries were prepared by immunoSEQ multiplex PCR; TCRdb keeps only in-frame clonotypes and omits some of them. The sample has about 660,000 clones, over 12% seen once. Their antigens are not known. Study outcomes and limitations: All four CD4+ subsets of Type 1 diabetes patients contained TCRB CDR3s that were moderately but significantly shorter.

Sequenced material: naive CD4+ T cells from blood. The receptors were sampled from a man in his late teens or twenties with type 1 diabetes.

The rearrangement uses TRBV9 and TRBJ1-5, with TRBD1 matching 7 bases. Germline CDR1 SGDLS, CDR2 YYNGEE. J gave up 6 bases and V 3 bases, and 9 bases lay outside the gene matches. This CDR3 is built from 15 residues. Here the CDR3 DNA reads TGTGCCAGCAGCGCCAACGACAGGGACGGTCAGCCCCAGCATTTT. This gives the protein CASSANDRDGQPQHF.

V usage is TRBV4-1 and J usage is TRBJ1-2; D unclear. CDR3 length equals 14 residues. The V gene lost 4 bases and the J gene lost 7 bases, with 16 bases spanning the gap. Germline CDR1 MGHRA, CDR2 YSYEKL. In nucleotides, the CDR3 is TGCGCCAGCAGCCTCAACCTCTGGACCGGTGGCTACACCTTC. As protein: CASSLNLWTGGYTF.

The rearrangement links TRBV5-1 to TRBJ2-1, with a possible D match to TRBD2 (6 bases). The germline V gene has CDR1 SGHRS and CDR2 YFSETQ. V was cut by 3 bases and J by 5 bases, with 15 bases left in between. The CDR3 loop spans 15 amino acids. The CDR3 loop is CASSWRRGGDNEQFF. CDR3 nucleotides: TGCGCCAGCAGCTGGAGAAGGGGCGGGGACAATGAGCAGTTCTTC.

This clone came up a few times. The chain joins TRBV7-2 to TRBJ2-1; 10 positions agree with TRBD2. The CDR3 consists of 15 residues. Germline V CDR1 and CDR2: SGHTA, FQGNSA. J gave up 9 bases and V 2 bases, and 7 bases lay outside the gene matches. CDR3 sequence: CASSLWVAGGFEQFF. CDR3 nucleotides: TGTGCCAGCAGCTTATGGGTAGCGGGAGGATTTGAGCAGTTCTTC.

This clone was seen a handful of times. This chain links TRBV30 with TRBJ1-1; D possibly corresponds to TRBD1 (5 bases). CDR3 length: 15 residues. Germline CDR1 reads GTSNPN; CDR2 reads SVGIG (reference sequence). The V gene lost 2 bases and the J gene lost 2 bases, with 15 bases spanning the gap. CDR3 loop: CAWSPFHRDNTEAFF. The CDR3 DNA is TGTGCCTGGAGTCCGTTCCACCGGGACAACACTGAAGCTTTCTTT.

Of note for this clone: Mismatch with germline at one junction end may stem from a read error. The same CDR3 also results from other DNA sequences found in this sample. The chain carries TRBV13 and TRBJ2-4, with 8 bases matching TRBD2. Germline CDR1 PRHDT, CDR2 FYEKMQ (reference sequence). This CDR3 comprises 16 residues. For the CDR3, the DNA is TGTGCCAGCAGCTCCTTCTGGCGGGGGGACCCCAACATTCAATACTTC. Residues: CASSSFWRGDPNIQYF. Looking up the rest from reference TRBV13 and TRBJ2-4 gives the full variable domain: AAGVIQSPRHLIKEKRETATLKCYPIPRHDTVYWYQQGPGQDPQFLISFYEKMQSDKGSIPDRFSAQQFSDYHSELNMSSLELGDSALYFCASSSFWRGDPNIQYFGAGTRLSVL.

This clone was picked up a small number of times. The V call is TRBV7-9, the J call TRBJ2-3, with 11 bases aligning to TRBD2. In germline, CDR1 is SEHNR, CDR2 FQNEAQ (reference sequence). The CDR3 contains 16 residues. V gave up 3 bases and J gave up 5 bases; unmatched junction bases: 7. CDR3 DNA sequence: TGTGCCAGCAGCTTCCTTAGCGGGGGGGCCGGAGATACGCAGTATTTT. Its translation: CASSFLSGGAGDTQYF.

This chain links TRBV5-6 with TRBJ2-5; a weak D match, TRBD1 (6 bases). Deletions cut 4 bases from V and 3 bases from J, with 10 bases between. Germline CDR1 reads SGHDT; CDR2 reads YYEEEE. The CDR3 spans 13 residues. The CDR3 is CASSLGQKETQYF. The DNA for the CDR3 is TGTGCCAGCAGCCTTGGACAGAAAGAGACCCAGTACTTC. Full variable domain (outside the CDR3, taken from reference TRBV5-6 and TRBJ2-5): DAGVTQSPTHLIKTRGQQVTLRCSPKSGHDTVSWYQQALGQGPQFIFQYYEEEERQRGNFPDRFSGHQFPNYSSELNVNALLLGDSALYLCASSLGQKETQYFGPGTRLLVL.

The chain links TRBV9 to TRBJ2-1; TRBD2 agrees at 8 bases. CDR3 length: 15 residues. Losses at the gene ends were 3 bases for V and 3 bases for J; bases not matched to a gene: 5. Germline V gene sequence: CDR1 SGDLS, CDR2 YYNGEE. CDR3 sequence reads: CASSALAAIYNEQFF. The CDR3 DNA follows: TGTGCCAGCAGCGCACTAGCGGCTATCTACAATGAGCAGTTCTTC. The whole variable domain, remainder taken from reference TRBV9 and TRBJ2-1, is DSGVTQTPKHLITATGQRVTLRCSPRSGDLSVYWYQQSLDQGLQFLIQYYNGEERAKGNILERFSAQQFPDLHSELNLSSLELGDSALYFCASSALAAIYNEQFFGPGTRLTVL.

This rearrangement joins TRBV4-3 to TRBJ1-5; unclear D gene. The V end was cut by 2 bases, the J end by 9 bases, with 11 bases between. Germline CDR1 is LGHNA and CDR2 is YSLEER. This CDR3 has 13 residues. The CDR3 protein is CASSQSILGPQHF. The CDR3 DNA is TGCGCCAGCAGCCAATCGATTCTTGGGCCCCAGCATTTT.

This chain links TRBV28 with TRBJ1-2, with D possibly TRBD1 on 6 matching bases. This CDR3 region has 16 residues. V gave up 5 bases and J gave up 1 base, with 17 bases separating them. CDR1 and CDR2 (germline): MDHEN, SYDVKM. The CDR3 sequence: CASSPPWEGGNYGYTF. In DNA, the CDR3 is TGTGCCAGCAGTCCCCCCTGGGAAGGGGGTAACTATGGCTACACCTTC.

The V and J genes are TRBV18 and TRBJ2-5; TRBD2 aligns across 12 bases. From germline, CDR1 is KGHSH and CDR2 LQKENI. Trimming removed 4 bases from V and 1 base from J; junction bases left unmatched: 4. CDR3 length: 16 amino acids. The CDR3 DNA sequence: TGTGCCAGCTCACTCAAACTAGCGGGAGGCCAAGAGACCCAGTACTTC. It yields the protein CASSLKLAGGQETQYF.

Only a few counts were recorded for this clone. The chain joins TRBV7-9 to TRBJ1-1; 8 nucleotides agree with TRBD1. CDR3 size: 14 residues. Germline loops: CDR1 SEHNR, CDR2 FQNEAQ (reference sequence). J lost 1 base, V lost 7 bases, and 5 bases had no gene match. Written as DNA, the CDR3 is TGTGCCAGCAACTACCAGGGGGCGAACACTGAAGCTTTCTTT. Residues: CASNYQGANTEAFF.

In this sample, this clone turned up a few times. CDR3 bases: TGTGCCTCCCACCCAGGGTGGGGGGACAATGAGCAGTTCTTC. As protein: CASHPGWGDNEQFF. The chain combines TRBV9 with TRBJ2-1; tentatively, D is TRBD2 (6 bases). This CDR3 is 14 amino acids long. CDR1 and CDR2 from the germline V gene are SGDLS and YYNGEE. The V end lost 10 bases, the J end lost 5 bases, and 19 bases lay between the germline ends.

The chain recombines TRBV10-1 with TRBJ2-1, with 10 bases matching TRBD2. V trimming: 4 bases; J trimming: 4 bases; junction bases outside the gene matches: 7. The germline gives CDR1 WNHNN, CDR2 SYGVQD (reference sequence). The CDR3 extends over 16 amino acids. The CDR3 is CASSGGSGRMYNEQFF. CDR3 DNA: TGCGCCAGCAGTGGTGGTAGCGGGAGGATGTACAATGAGCAGTTCTTC.

This clone has only a few counts. J is TRBJ2-3 and V is TRBV7-2, with D possibly TRBD2 on 7 matching bases. Per the germline V gene, CDR1 is SGHTA and CDR2 is FQGNSA. V gave up 1 base and J gave up 5 bases, with 10 bases separating them. The CDR3 length is 14 residues. For the CDR3, the DNA is TGTGCCAGCAGCTTAGTGGGAGGGGGAGATACGCAGTATTTT. It specifies CASSLVGGGDTQYF.

The rearrangement joins TRBV9 to TRBJ2-3, with D possibly matching TRBD2 (6 bases). The CDR3 totals 15 residues. Germline assignment: CDR1 SGDLS and CDR2 YYNGEE. The germline V and J ends were trimmed by 2 bases and 5 bases, with 15 bases remaining between them. For the CDR3, the DNA is TGTGCCAGCAGCGTTTTCGGGGGTTTAGGAGATACGCAGTATTTT. It specifies CASSVFGGLGDTQYF.

This clone was recorded a few times. V and J are TRBV5-1 and TRBJ2-3, with D perhaps matching TRBD1 or TRBD2 (5 bases each). CDR1 is SGHRS, CDR2 YFSETQ, per germline. The V end lost 0 bases, the J end lost 5 bases, and 13 bases lay between the germline ends. This CDR3 spans 15 amino acids. CDR3 sequence reads: CASSLAVAGGDTQYF. The DNA for the CDR3 is TGCGCCAGCAGCTTGGCGGTGGCTGGGGGAGATACGCAGTATTTT.

This clone was picked up a small number of times. The chain couples TRBV30 to TRBJ2-1; D may be TRBD1 or TRBD2 (5 bases each). Germline V gene data show CDR1 as GTSNPN and CDR2 as SVGIG (reference sequence). The CDR3 is 13 amino acids. V was trimmed by 6 bases and J by 1 base, leaving 10 bases between them. The CDR3 DNA reads TGTGCCTGCTCGGGGCAGTCCTACAATGAGCAGTTCTTC. It yields the protein CACSGQSYNEQFF.

This chain joins TRBV27 and TRBJ1-5; no firm D call. The CDR3 contains 13 residues. The V and J ends lost 2 bases and 2 bases respectively, with 4 bases between them. Per germline, CDR1 MNHEY and CDR2 SMNVEV (reference sequence). CDR3 nucleotides: TGTGCCAGCAGTTTACTGGGCAATCAGCCCCAGCATTTT. Translation: CASSLLGNQPQHF.

This clone was seen a few times. The rearrangement uses TRBV7-2 and TRBJ2-4; no definite D call. This CDR3 is 15 amino acids long. V was shortened by 3 bases and J by 5 bases, with 14 bases between the two germline ends. Germline V lookup: CDR1 SGHTA, CDR2 FQGNSA. The CDR3 DNA reads TGTGCCAGCAGCTTCCCTAGGTGGGCTCAAAACATTCAGTACTTC. It is translated as CASSFPRWAQNIQYF.

The chain carries TRBV29-1 and TRBJ2-3; D not resolved. The germline CDR1 and CDR2 sequences are SQVTM and ANQGSEA. This CDR3 comprises 13 residues. V was cut by 5 bases and J by 2 bases, with 11 bases left in between. CDR3 in amino acids: CSVCPRFTDTQYF. In nucleotides, the CDR3 is TGCAGCGTTTGTCCTCGGTTCACAGATACGCAGTATTTT.

The chain carries TRBV30 and TRBJ1-2, with D perhaps matching TRBD1 (6 bases). Trimming took off 6 bases at V and 2 bases at J, with 13 bases between the two ends. The length of the CDR3 is 13 residues. From germline, CDR1 is GTSNPN and CDR2 SVGIG (reference sequence). CDR3 amino acids: CACNLRGNYGYTF. The CDR3 DNA follows: TGTGCCTGCAACCTCAGGGGAAACTATGGCTACACCTTC.

This chain links TRBV7-2 with TRBJ2-5; D gene ambiguous. CDR1 SGHTA and CDR2 FQGNSA come from the germline V gene. Trimming took off 3 bases at V and 7 bases at J, with 12 bases between the two ends. The CDR3 has 13 residues. CDR3 DNA: TGTGCCAGCAGCTTGGGGAATCGCGGGACCCAGTACTTC. Translated, it gives CASSLGNRGTQYF.

This rearrangement joins TRBV20-1 to TRBJ2-1; D is possibly TRBD2 (5 bases). This CDR3 spans 11 amino acids. Trimming stripped 8 bases from V and 8 bases from J, with 13 bases between. The germline gives CDR1 DFQATT, CDR2 SNEGSKA (reference sequence). The CDR3 DNA reads as TGCAGTCCCGTGTTCGGGGATGAGCAGTTCTTC. Translating gives CSPVFGDEQFF.

This clone was recorded a few times. The chain combines TRBV4-3 with TRBJ2-3, with D tentatively TRBD1 (6 bases). V was cut by 1 base and J by 0 bases, with 14 bases left in between. Germline V gene sequence: CDR1 LGHNA, CDR2 YSLEER. The CDR3 is made up of 17 amino acids. CDR3 sequence: CASSQVFDRTSTDTQYF. The DNA of the CDR3 is TGCGCCAGCAGCCAAGTCTTTGACAGGACCAGCACAGATACGCAGTATTTT.

This clone came up a few times. J is TRBJ1-1 and V is TRBV7-9; the D is unclear. V dropped 2 bases and J dropped 7 bases, with 11 bases sitting between them. This CDR3 has 13 amino acids. Germline lookup yields CDR1 SEHNR and CDR2 FQNEAQ (reference sequence). The CDR3 sequence is CASSLTQANEAFF. As DNA, the CDR3 is TGTGCCAGCAGCTTAACACAAGCCAATGAAGCTTTCTTT.

This chain connects TRBV18 to TRBJ2-5; 11 nucleotides match TRBD2. Germline CDR1 reads KGHSH; CDR2 reads LQKENI. The ends lost 3 bases at V and 3 bases at J; junction bases unmatched: 6. The CDR3 runs to 16 residues. The CDR3 is CASSPYLAGGEETQYF. DNA for the CDR3: TGTGCCAGCTCACCGTACCTAGCGGGGGGAGAAGAGACCCAGTACTTC.

This clone was seen a few times. The same CDR3 also results from other DNA sequences found in this sample. The chain is built from TRBV7-9 and TRBJ2-5; D unresolved. This CDR3 comprises 12 residues. Germline V gene data show CDR1 as SEHNR and CDR2 as FQNEAQ (reference sequence). V dropped 0 bases and J dropped 1 base, with 0 bases sitting between them. The CDR3 sequence: CASSLAQETQYF. In DNA form, the CDR3 reads TGTGCCAGCAGCTTAGCCCAAGAGACCCAGTACTTC. The variable domain in full, completed from reference TRBV7-9 and TRBJ2-5, reads DTGVSQNPRHKITKRGQNVTFRCDPISEHNRLYWYRQTLGQGPEFLTYFQNEAQLEKSRLLSDRFSAERPKGSFSTLEIQRTEQGDSAMYLCASSLAQETQYFGPGTRLLVL.

The chain has TRBV7-2 and TRBJ2-7, with 7 bases lining up with TRBD1. Trimming took 3 bases from V and 3 from J; bases not matched to a gene: 5. This CDR3 comprises 14 residues. Germline V CDR1 and CDR2: SGHTA, FQGNSA. The DNA of the CDR3 is TGTGCCAGCAGCTTCGTGACAGGGAACTACGAGCAGTACTTC. Residues: CASSFVTGNYEQYF. The full variable domain, completed using reference TRBV7-2 and TRBJ2-7, is GAGVSQSPSNKVTEKGKDVELRCDPISGHTALYWYRQSLGQGLEFLIYFQGNSAPDKSGLPSDRFSAERTGGSVSTLTIQRTQQEDSAVYLCASSFVTGNYEQYFGPGTRLTVT.

This clone was seen only a few times. This rearrangement joins TRBV29-1 to TRBJ2-3; TRBD1 matches 7 bases. Looked up from germline, CDR1 is SQVTM and CDR2 is ANQGSEA. The CDR3 length is 17 residues. The ends lost 7 bases at V and 0 bases at J; junction bases unmatched: 16. CDR3 loop: CSAYPGQLGASTDTQYF. DNA of the CDR3: TGCAGCGCATACCCGGGACAGTTAGGGGCTAGCACAGATACGCAGTATTTT.

V usage is TRBV6-1 and J usage is TRBJ1-4; weak D call: TRBD1 (5 bases). Germline CDR1 MNHNS, CDR2 SASEGT. The length of the CDR3 is 14 residues. The ends were cut back, 4 bases at V and 5 bases at J, with 11 bases in the middle. The CDR3 nucleotides are TGTGCCAGCAGTGTTGACAGCGTAAATGAAAAACTGTTTTTT. Amino acid sequence: CASSVDSVNEKLFF.